The 27 T cell receptor beta chains in this list originate from one sample, sequenced in a study of sequential checkpoint blockade in melanoma. Generated by immunoSEQ multiplex PCR, the TCRdb table keeps only in-frame clones and is missing some. This table holds thousands of clones, nearly 25% found once. This sample's treatment: randomized to nivolumab then ipilimumab (arm A) or the reverse (arm B). The input for sequencing was tumor tissue (inferred from file names), taken from a patient given nivolumab and ipilimumab in sequence. The receptors were sampled from a human donor with melanoma.

V and J are TRBV19 and TRBJ2-1; the D gene could be TRBD1 or TRBD2 (5 bases each). Deletions cut 10 bases from V and 8 bases from J, with 15 bases between. The germline V gene has CDR1 LNHDA and CDR2 SQIVND (reference sequence). This CDR3 is 12 amino acids long. The DNA for the CDR3 is TGTGCCACCCGAGCAAGAGGGGATGAGCAGTTCTTC. Encoded protein: CATRARGDEQFF.

This clone rates as medium-sized (0.01 to 0.1%). V usage is TRBV11-3 and J usage is TRBJ1-4, with 7 bases aligning to TRBD1. Germline lookup yields CDR1 SGHNT and CDR2 YENEEA. Trimming took 5 bases from V and 0 from J; bases not matched to a gene: 18. This CDR3 comprises 20 residues. Here the CDR3 reads CASSPSGPGQKYSTNEKLFF. For the CDR3, the DNA is TGTGCCAGCAGCCCCTCCGGACCGGGACAGAAATACTCAACTAATGAAAAACTGTTTTTT.

This clone came up many times. The J gene is TRBJ2-1, the V gene TRBV11-3; D unresolved. The germline V gene encodes CDR1 SGHNT and CDR2 YENEEA. Trimming removed 1 base at V and 8 bases at J, with 12 bases between. The CDR3 sequence is 14 residues long. CDR3 nucleotides: TGTGCCAGCAGCTTAGGTAGCTCGGTGTATGAGCAGTTCTTC. Translating it yields CASSLGSSVYEQFF.

By frequency in the sample, this clone is medium-sized. The V and J genes are TRBV6-8 and TRBJ2-4; TRBD2 matches 7 bases. The CDR3 extends over 12 amino acids. Germline lookup yields CDR1 MNHGY and CDR2 SAAAGT. J was trimmed by 8 bases and V by 8 bases; bases with no gene match: 6. DNA for the CDR3: TGTGCCAGCGGAGCGGGGTCGTACATTCAGTACTTC. Protein sequence: CASGAGSYIQYF.

This chain joins TRBV5-1 and TRBJ2-5; TRBD1 matches at 7 bases. With V trimmed by 3 bases and J by 5 bases, 7 bases remained unmatched. The CDR3 runs to 14 residues. Looked up from germline, CDR1 is SGHRS and CDR2 is YFSETQ. The CDR3 is CASSSTTGHETQYF. For the CDR3, the DNA is TGCGCCAGCAGCTCCACGACAGGGCACGAGACCCAGTACTTC.

This clone was seen more than once but under ten times. V gene TRBV11-3 combines with J gene TRBJ2-3, with D maybe TRBD1 (5 bases). From germline, CDR1 is SGHNT and CDR2 YENEEA. CDR3 length equals 16 residues. Trimming cost V 3 bases and J 3 bases, with 16 bases left between them. CDR3 DNA: TGTGCCAGCAGCTTCACCCCGGACACTGGGACAGATACGCAGTATTTT. Its translation is CASSFTPDTGTDTQYF.

The chain combines TRBV30 with TRBJ1-3; 8 positions agree with TRBD1. The germline V gene encodes CDR1 GTSNPN and CDR2 SVGIG (reference sequence). With 0 bases clipped from V and 4 bases from J, the junction kept 5 bases outside the gene matches. This CDR3 region has 15 residues. The CDR3, as DNA: TGTGCCTGGAGTGTACAAGGACAGGGAGGAAACACCATATATTTT. It codes for CAWSVQGQGGNTIYF.

The chain recombines TRBV5-1 with TRBJ2-3; D is ambiguous. With 4 bases removed from V and 0 bases from J, the gap between germline ends came to 9 bases. This CDR3 contains 14 residues. Germline V gives CDR1 SGHRS, CDR2 YFSETQ. The chain's CDR3 is CASSPLRSTDTQYF. In DNA, the CDR3 is TGCGCCAGCAGCCCACTCAGAAGCACAGATACGCAGTATTTT.

The chain joins TRBV29-1 to TRBJ2-7, with D unresolved. The germline V gene encodes CDR1 SQVTM and CDR2 ANQGSEA. The CDR3 has 14 residues. V was clipped by 4 bases and J by 0 bases, with 13 bases between them. The CDR3 DNA reads as TGCAGCGTTGGTCTGCCCCCAAGCTCCTACGAGCAGTACTTC. This sequence encodes CSVGLPPSSYEQYF.

This clone showed up just a few times. V is TRBV12-2 and J is TRBJ2-1; the listed D gene, TRBD2, was not tested against the DNA. TRBV12-2 is recorded as a pseudogene. The CDR3 is made up of 14 amino acids. The DNA for the CDR3 is TGTAGTAGCGGGAGGACTAGCTCCTACAATGAGCAGTTCTTC. Protein product: CSSGRTSSYNEQFF.

This clone was counted only a few times. This rearrangement joins TRBV6-8 to TRBJ2-1; a possible D gene is TRBD2 (7 bases). This CDR3 comprises 14 residues. CDR1 and CDR2 (germline): MNHGY, SAAAGT. V lost 6 bases to trimming and J lost 4 bases, with 13 bases between them. In nucleotides, the CDR3 is TGTGCCAGCAGACGAGGGGGGGCGTACAATGAGCAGTTCTTC. Translation gives CASRRGGAYNEQFF.

This clone showed up many times. The CDR3 DNA sequence: TGTGCCAGCAGCTTAGAAACGGGGGGTCCAAACGAGCAGTACTTC. This translates into CASSLETGGPNEQYF. V usage is TRBV11-3 and J usage is TRBJ2-7; TRBD2 aligns across 7 bases. V was pared by 0 bases and J by 5 bases, with 7 bases of the junction left unmatched. This CDR3 contains 15 residues. Germline V CDR1 and CDR2: SGHNT, YENEEA.

This clone was observed at least ten times. V gene TRBV11-3 combines with J gene TRBJ1-2, with TRBD1 matching over 9 bases. The CDR3 runs 16 residues. Germline trimming cut 7 bases from V and 6 bases from J; bases unmatched to any gene: 15. Germline V gives CDR1 SGHNT, CDR2 YENEEA. The CDR3 loop reads CASTGTGTVGKDGYTF. The CDR3 DNA follows: TGTGCCAGCACCGGGACAGGGACGGTGGGGAAGGATGGCTACACCTTC.

This clone was seen more than once but under ten times. The chain employs TRBV28 and TRBJ2-1; D perhaps matches TRBD1 (5 bases). Germline loops: CDR1 MDHEN, CDR2 SYDVKM. The CDR3 runs 13 residues. With 3 bases removed from V and 2 bases from J, the gap between germline ends came to 5 bases. The CDR3 spells CASSLDTYNEQFF. In DNA form, the CDR3 reads TGTGCCAGCAGTTTGGACACCTACAATGAGCAGTTCTTC.

V usage is TRBV29-1 and J usage is TRBJ1-1, with unresolved D. The germline V gene encodes CDR1 SQVTM and CDR2 ANQGSEA. With 3 bases removed from V and 6 bases from J, the gap between germline ends came to 20 bases. This CDR3 has 15 amino acids. CDR3 DNA sequence: TGCAGCGTTGACCGTTTTTTCGGTGGAAGTTCTGAAGCTTTCTTT. Amino acids: CSVDRFFGGSSEAFF.

In its sample, this clone was seen many times. The chain has TRBV9 and TRBJ1-6; D might be TRBD1 (5 bases). In germline, CDR1 is SGDLS, CDR2 YYNGEE. The germline V and J ends were trimmed by 4 bases and 7 bases, with 12 bases remaining between them. The CDR3 totals 14 residues. CDR3 amino acids: CASSLGRSNSPLHF. In nucleotides, the CDR3 is TGTGCCAGCAGCTTGGGACGGTCGAATTCACCCCTCCACTTT.

The gene calls are TRBV11-3 and TRBJ2-3, with 9 bases aligning to TRBD2. J was trimmed by 5 bases and V by 5 bases; bases with no gene match: 8. The CDR3 length is 15 residues. Germline CDR1 SGHNT, CDR2 YENEEA. The CDR3 DNA sequence: TGTGCCAGCAGCAAGACTAGCGGCCACGGAGATACGCAGTATTTT. This encodes CASSKTSGHGDTQYF.

In nucleotides, the CDR3 is TGCAGCGGAGGAGGGTCTGGGCGCGAGCAGTACTTC. Translation: CSGGGSGREQYF. The V gene is TRBV29-1, the J gene TRBJ2-7; perhaps TRBD2 as D (6 bases). The V and J ends lost 7 bases and 6 bases respectively, with 16 bases between them. The germline V gene encodes CDR1 SQVTM and CDR2 ANQGSEA. The CDR3 covers 12 residues.

This clone occurred many times. The V and J genes are TRBV9 and TRBJ1-6; 8 nucleotides align to TRBD1. This CDR3 has 15 residues. V lost 0 bases, J lost 10 bases, and 6 bases stayed unmatched. Germline V gives CDR1 SGDLS, CDR2 YYNGEE. CDR3 amino acids: CASSVDGQGRSPLHF. The CDR3 DNA is TGTGCCAGCAGCGTAGACGGACAGGGTCGGTCACCCCTCCACTTT.

This clone has only a few counts. This rearrangement joins TRBV11-3 to TRBJ2-1, with a weak D call TRBD2 (5 bases). The V gene's germline CDR1 is SGHNT and CDR2 YENEEA. The CDR3 length is 15 residues. The ends were cut back, 5 bases at V and 4 bases at J, with 15 bases in the middle. CDR3 residues: CASSPLSRTYNEQFF. CDR3 nucleotide sequence: TGTGCCAGCAGCCCCCTCTCCCGGACTTACAATGAGCAGTTCTTC.

This clone was counted a few times. The V and J genes are TRBV18 and TRBJ1-4, with TRBD1 matching 7 bases. J was trimmed by 4 bases and V by 4 bases; bases with no gene match: 6. The germline gives CDR1 KGHSH, CDR2 LQKENI. The CDR3 totals 15 residues. The CDR3 DNA sequence: TGTGCCAGCTCACGCGGGACAGCGAATAATGAAAAACTGTTTTTT. This translates into CASSRGTANNEKLFF. Supplemented by reference TRBV18 and TRBJ1-4, the full variable domain reads NAGVMQNPRHLVRRRGQEARLRCSPMKGHSHVYWYRQLPEEGLKFMVYLQKENIIDESGMPKERFSAEFPKEGPSILRIQQVVRGDSAAYFCASSRGTANNEKLFFGSGTQLSVL.

In its sample, this clone was seen many times. The CDR3 sequence is CASSQDGTRLDTQYF. CDR3 DNA sequence: TGCGCCAGCAGCCAAGATGGGACTAGATTAGATACGCAGTATTTT. The chain has TRBV23-1 and TRBJ2-3, with 8 positions matching TRBD2. TRBV23-1 is labeled an ORF, and its function is uncertain. CDR3 length equals 15 residues. J was trimmed by 5 bases and V by 6 bases; bases with no gene match: 10.

V usage is TRBV18 and J usage is TRBJ1-5, with a possible D match to TRBD1 (5 bases). The germline V and J ends were trimmed by 7 bases and 2 bases, with 9 bases remaining between them. Germline CDR1 reads KGHSH; CDR2 reads LQKENI. CDR3 length: 13 residues. In nucleotides, the CDR3 is TGTGCCAGCTGCAGGGATGGCAATCAGCCCCAGCATTTT. It translates to CASCRDGNQPQHF.

The V gene is TRBV18, the J gene TRBJ2-1, with 12 positions matching TRBD2. The CDR3 runs to 19 residues. Germline V lookup: CDR1 KGHSH, CDR2 LQKENI. Trimming cost V 4 bases and J 0 bases; bases outside gene matches: 10. The DNA of the CDR3 is TGTGCCAGCTCACACTACCTGACTAGCGGGAGTAGCTCCTACAATGAGCAGTTCTTC. Translating gives CASSHYLTSGSSSYNEQFF.

The genes are TRBV14 and TRBJ1-1; D is uncertain. Germline V gene lookup returns CDR1 SGHDN and CDR2 FVKESK. Deletions cut 1 base from V and 0 bases from J, with 6 bases between. The CDR3 contains 14 residues. CDR3 in amino acids: CASSQGTVNTEAFF. CDR3 bases: TGTGCCAGCAGCCAAGGTACGGTGAACACTGAAGCTTTCTTT.

The V gene is TRBV6-8, the J gene TRBJ1-5; D gene uncertain. Looked up from germline, CDR1 is MNHGY and CDR2 is SAAAGT. The CDR3 consists of 14 residues. Trimming removed 5 bases at V and 1 base at J, with 9 bases between. For the CDR3, the DNA is TGTGCCAGCAGTCCCGTTTCCAGCAATCAGCCCCAGCATTTT. This sequence encodes CASSPVSSNQPQHF.

The rearrangement links TRBV18 to TRBJ2-1, with TRBD2 identical over 8 bases. CDR3 length equals 15 residues. V lost 6 bases and J lost 4; bases outside the gene matches: 8. Germline-derived CDR1 and CDR2 are KGHSH and LQKENI. Here the CDR3 reads CASSPPGLVYNEQFF. The CDR3 DNA sequence: TGTGCCAGCTCCCCGCCGGGACTAGTATACAATGAGCAGTTCTTC. The entire variable domain, with the rest obtained from reference TRBV18 and TRBJ2-1, is as follows: NAGVMQNPRHLVRRRGQEARLRCSPMKGHSHVYWYRQLPEEGLKFMVYLQKENIIDESGMPKERFSAEFPKEGPSILRIQQVVRGDSAAYFCASSPPGLVYNEQFFGPGTRLTVL.